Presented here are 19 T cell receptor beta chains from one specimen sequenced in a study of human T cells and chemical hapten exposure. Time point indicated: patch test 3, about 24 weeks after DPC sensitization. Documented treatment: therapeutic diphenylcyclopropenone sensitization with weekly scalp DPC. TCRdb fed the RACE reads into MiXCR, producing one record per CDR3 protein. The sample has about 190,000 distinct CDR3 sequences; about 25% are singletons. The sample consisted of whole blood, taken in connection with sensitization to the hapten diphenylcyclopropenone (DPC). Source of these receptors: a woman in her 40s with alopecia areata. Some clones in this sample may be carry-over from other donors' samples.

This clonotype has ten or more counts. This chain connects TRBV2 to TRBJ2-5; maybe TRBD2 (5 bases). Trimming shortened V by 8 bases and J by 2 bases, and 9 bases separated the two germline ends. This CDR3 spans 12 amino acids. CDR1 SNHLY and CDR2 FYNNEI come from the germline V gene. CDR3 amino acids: CASGGLQETQYF. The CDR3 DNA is TGTGCCAGCGGAGGACTTCAAGAGACCCAGTACTTC.

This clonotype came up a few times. The DNA of the CDR3 is TGCGCCAGCAGCCAATTACAGGGAAATGGCTACACCTTC. Translation gives CASSQLQGNGYTF. The chain carries TRBV4-1 and TRBJ1-2, with TRBD1 as a possible D gene (6 bases). Germline CDR1 MGHRA, CDR2 YSYEKL. Trimming took 2 bases from V and 6 from J, leaving 10 bases between them. The CDR3 sequence is 13 residues long.

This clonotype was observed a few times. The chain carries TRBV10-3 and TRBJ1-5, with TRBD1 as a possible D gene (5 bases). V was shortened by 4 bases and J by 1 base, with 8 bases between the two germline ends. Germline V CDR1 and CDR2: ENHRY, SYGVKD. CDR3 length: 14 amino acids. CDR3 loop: CAISAGISNQPQHF. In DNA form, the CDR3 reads TGTGCCATCAGTGCAGGGATCAGCAATCAGCCCCAGCATTTT.

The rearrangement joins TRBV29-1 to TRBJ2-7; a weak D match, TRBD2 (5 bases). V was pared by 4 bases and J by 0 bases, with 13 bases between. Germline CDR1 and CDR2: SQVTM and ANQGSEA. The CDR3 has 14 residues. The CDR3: CSVGGSVHSYEQYF. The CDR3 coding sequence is TGCAGCGTTGGGGGTAGCGTTCACTCCTACGAGCAGTACTTC.

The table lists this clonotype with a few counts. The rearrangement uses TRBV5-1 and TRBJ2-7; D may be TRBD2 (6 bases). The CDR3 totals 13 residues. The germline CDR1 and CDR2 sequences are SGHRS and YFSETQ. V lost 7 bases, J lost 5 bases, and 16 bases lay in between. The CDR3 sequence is CASSTLGGNEQYF. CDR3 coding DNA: TGCGCCAGCTCGACTCTTGGAGGGAACGAGCAGTACTTC. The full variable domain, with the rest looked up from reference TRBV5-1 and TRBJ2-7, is KAGVTQTPRYLIKTRGQQVTLSCSPISGHRSVSWYQQTPGQGLQFLFEYFSETQRNKGNFPGRFSGRQFSNSRSEMNVSTLELGDSALYLCASSTLGGNEQYFGPGTRLTVT.

In DNA, the CDR3 is TGTGCCAGCAGCTTAGCCCGACAGGACCTGACCTCTGGAAACACCATATATTTT. This gives the protein CASSLARQDLTSGNTIYF. V gene TRBV7-8 combines with J gene TRBJ1-3; D perhaps matches TRBD1 (6 bases). Trimming shortened V by 0 bases and J by 0 bases, and 15 bases separated the two germline ends. CDR3 length equals 18 residues. Germline lookup yields CDR1 SGHVS and CDR2 FQNEAQ.

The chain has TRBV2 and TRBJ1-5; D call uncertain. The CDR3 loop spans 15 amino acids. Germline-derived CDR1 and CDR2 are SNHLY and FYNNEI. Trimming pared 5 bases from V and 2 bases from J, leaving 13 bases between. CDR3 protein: CASSYGEGGNQPQHF. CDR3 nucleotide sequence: TGTGCCAGCAGTTATGGGGAAGGCGGCAATCAGCCCCAGCATTTT. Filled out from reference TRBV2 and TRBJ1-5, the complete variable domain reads EPEVTQTPSHQVTQMGQEVILRCVPISNHLYFYWYRQILGQKVEFLVSFYNNEISEKSEIFDDQFSVERPDGSNFTLKIRSTKLEDSAMYFCASSYGEGGNQPQHFGDGTRLSIL.

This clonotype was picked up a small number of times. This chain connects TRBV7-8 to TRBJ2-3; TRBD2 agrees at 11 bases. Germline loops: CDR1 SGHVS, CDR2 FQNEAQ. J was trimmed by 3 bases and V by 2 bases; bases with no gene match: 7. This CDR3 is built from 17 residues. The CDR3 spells CASSLNGRLAGTDTQYF. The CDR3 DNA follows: TGTGCCAGCAGCTTAAATGGGAGACTAGCGGGAACAGATACGCAGTATTTT.

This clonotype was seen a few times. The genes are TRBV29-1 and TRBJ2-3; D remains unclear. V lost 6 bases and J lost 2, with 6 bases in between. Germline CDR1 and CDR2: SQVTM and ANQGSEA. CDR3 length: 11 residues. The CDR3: CSVRLTDTQYF. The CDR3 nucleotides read TGCAGCGTACGGCTCACAGATACGCAGTATTTT.

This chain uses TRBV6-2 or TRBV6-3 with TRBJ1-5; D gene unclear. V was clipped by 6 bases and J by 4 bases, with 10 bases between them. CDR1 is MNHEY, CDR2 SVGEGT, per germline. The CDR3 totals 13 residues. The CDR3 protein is CASSPETNQPQHF. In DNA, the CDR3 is TGTGCCAGCAGCCCAGAAACTAATCAGCCCCAGCATTTT.

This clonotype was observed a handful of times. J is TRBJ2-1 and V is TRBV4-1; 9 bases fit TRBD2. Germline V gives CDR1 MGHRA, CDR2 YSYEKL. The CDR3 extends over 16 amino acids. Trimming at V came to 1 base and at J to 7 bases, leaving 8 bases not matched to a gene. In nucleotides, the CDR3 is TGCGCCAGCAGCCAAGTGGCGGGAGGGGTAGCGAATGAGCAGTTCTTC. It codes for CASSQVAGGVANEQFF.

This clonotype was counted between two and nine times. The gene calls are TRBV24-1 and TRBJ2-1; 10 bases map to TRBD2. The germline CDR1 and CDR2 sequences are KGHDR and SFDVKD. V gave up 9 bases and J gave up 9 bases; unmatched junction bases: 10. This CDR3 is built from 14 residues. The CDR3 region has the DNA TGTGCCACCCAGGGGCTAGCGGGAGCGGGTGAGCAGTTCTTC. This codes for CATQGLAGAGEQFF.

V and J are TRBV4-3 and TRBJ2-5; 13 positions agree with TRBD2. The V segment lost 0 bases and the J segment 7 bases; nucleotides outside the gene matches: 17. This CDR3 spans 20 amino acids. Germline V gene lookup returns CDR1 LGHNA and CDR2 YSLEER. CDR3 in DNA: TGCGCCAGCAGCCAAGATGGGGGGGGGACTAGCGGGATGTCAGCCGGGACCCAGTACTTC. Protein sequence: CASSQDGGGTSGMSAGTQYF.

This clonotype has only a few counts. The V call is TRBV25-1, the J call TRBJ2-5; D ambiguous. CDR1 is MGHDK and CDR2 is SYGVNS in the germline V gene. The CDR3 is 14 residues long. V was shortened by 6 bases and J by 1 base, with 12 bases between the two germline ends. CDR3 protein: CASRPPSVQETQYF. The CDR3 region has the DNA TGTGCCAGCAGACCCCCTTCGGTCCAAGAGACCCAGTACTTC. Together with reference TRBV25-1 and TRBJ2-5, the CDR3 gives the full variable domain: EADIYQTPRYLVIGTGKKITLECSQTMGHDKMYWYQQDPGMELHLIHYSYGVNSTEKGDLSSESTVSRIRTEHFPLTLESARPSHTSQYLCASRPPSVQETQYFGPGTRLLVL.

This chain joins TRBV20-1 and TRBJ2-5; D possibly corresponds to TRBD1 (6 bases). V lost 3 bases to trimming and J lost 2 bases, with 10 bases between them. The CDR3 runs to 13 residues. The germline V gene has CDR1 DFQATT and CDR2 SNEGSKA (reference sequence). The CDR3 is CSARGTTQETQYF. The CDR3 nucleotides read TGCAGTGCTAGGGGGACAACTCAAGAGACCCAGTACTTC.

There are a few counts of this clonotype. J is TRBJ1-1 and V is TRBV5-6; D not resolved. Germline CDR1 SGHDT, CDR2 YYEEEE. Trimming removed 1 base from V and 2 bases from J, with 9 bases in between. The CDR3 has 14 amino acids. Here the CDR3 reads CASSLSPINTEAFF. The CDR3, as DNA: TGTGCCAGCAGCTTGAGTCCGATCAACACTGAAGCTTTCTTT.

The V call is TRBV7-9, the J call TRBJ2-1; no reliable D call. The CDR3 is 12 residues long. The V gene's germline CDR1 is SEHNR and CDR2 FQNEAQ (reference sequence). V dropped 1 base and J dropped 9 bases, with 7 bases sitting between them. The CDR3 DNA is TGTGCCAGCAGCTTAGTCGTCACTGAGCAGTTCTTC. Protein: CASSLVVTEQFF.

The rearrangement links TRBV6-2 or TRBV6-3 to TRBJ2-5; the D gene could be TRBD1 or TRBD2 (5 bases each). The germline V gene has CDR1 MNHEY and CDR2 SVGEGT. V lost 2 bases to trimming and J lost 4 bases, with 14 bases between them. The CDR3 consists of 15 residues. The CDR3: CASSYGTGTIETQYF. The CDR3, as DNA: TGTGCCAGCAGTTACGGCACCGGGACGATAGAGACCCAGTACTTC.

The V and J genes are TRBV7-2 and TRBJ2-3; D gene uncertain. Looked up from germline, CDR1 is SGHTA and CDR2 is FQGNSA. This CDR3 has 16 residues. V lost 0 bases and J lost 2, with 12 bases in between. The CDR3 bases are TGTGCCAGCAGCTTAGCAGGGTCCCCCTTCACAGATACGCAGTATTTT. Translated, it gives CASSLAGSPFTDTQYF.